The sample holds a few counts of the clone carrying this T cell receptor beta chain. Its antigen is undetermined. Germline V gene sequence: CDR1 LNHDA, CDR2 SQIVND (reference sequence). The CDR3 has 14 residues. V shed 5 bases and J 3 bases; nucleotides not matched to a gene: 7. This specimen belongs to a study of OX40 agonist ivuxolimab in advanced cancers. Study-wide results and limits: Relative to CD4+, CD8+ T cells held more expanded clones on average.

Clones were read by immunoSEQ multiplex PCR, and TCRdb kept only the in-frame ones, dropping some. This table has about 2,900 clones, over 60% appearing once. The input for sequencing was CD4+ or CD8+ T cells sorted from blood, taken in a trial of the OX40 agonist ivuxolimab. The chain uses TRBV19 and TRBJ2-7, with 7 bases lining up with TRBD1. This TCR derives from an adult with an advanced solid tumor such as melanoma, head and neck, liver or kidney cancer. This CDR3 reads CASSPRRTGYEQYF. The CDR3 nucleotides read TGTGCCAGTAGTCCTAGAAGGACAGGCTACGAGCAGTACTTC.